Below, 22 T cell receptor beta chains from the same sample are listed, as sequenced in a study of blood T cell repertoires in COVID-19. The repertoire was sequenced with immunoSEQ multiplex PCR; TCRdb's copy has only in-frame clones and lacks some. The sample lists a few hundred thousand clones; over 75% were seen once. The sequenced sample was peripheral blood. The origin of the receptors is a woman aged 50 to 60 who had recovered from COVID-19.

This clone was found once. CDR3 nucleotide sequence: TGTGCCAGCTGTTTGTGGGGACAGGGCAATCAGCCCCAGCATTTT. It codes for CASCLWGQGNQPQHF. V is TRBV6-5 and J is TRBJ1-5, with 8 bases identical to TRBD1. CDR1 and CDR2 from the germline V gene are MNHEY and SVGAGI. With 8 bases clipped from V and 2 bases from J, the junction kept 8 bases outside the gene matches. This CDR3 has 15 residues.

This chain joins TRBV9 and TRBJ2-3; no firm D call. Looked up from germline, CDR1 is SGDLS and CDR2 is YYNGEE. The CDR3 spans 16 residues. Trimming took 0 bases from V and 0 from J, leaving 11 bases between them. CDR3 in amino acids: CASSVVASASTDTQYF. DNA for the CDR3: TGTGCCAGCAGCGTAGTGGCCAGCGCTAGCACAGATACGCAGTATTTT.

The rearrangement uses TRBV5-6 and TRBJ2-7, with 11 nucleotides matching TRBD2. From germline, CDR1 is SGHDT and CDR2 YYEEEE. The CDR3 is 17 residues long. The V gene end was trimmed by 3 bases and the J gene end by 0 bases; junction bases not matched to a gene: 8. The CDR3 DNA sequence: TGTGCCAGCAGCTCGACACTAGCGGGGGCCGTCTCCTACGAGCAGTACTTC. It yields the protein CASSSTLAGAVSYEQYF.

The V and J genes are TRBV19 and TRBJ2-3, with D possibly matching TRBD2 (5 bases). The V end was cut by 5 bases, the J end by 4 bases, with 7 bases between. The CDR3 has 12 amino acids. CDR1 is LNHDA, CDR2 SQIVND, per germline (reference sequence). The CDR3 loop reads CASSVGADTQYF. CDR3 DNA sequence: TGTGCCAGTAGTGTGGGAGCAGATACGCAGTATTTT.

The genes are TRBV7-8 and TRBJ1-2; D uncertain. The CDR3 extends over 15 amino acids. V dropped 6 bases and J dropped 8 bases, with 22 bases sitting between them. Germline V lookup: CDR1 SGHVS, CDR2 FQNEAQ. The chain's CDR3 is CASSPGGSRIGGYTF. CDR3 DNA sequence: TGTGCCAGCAGTCCCGGCGGGTCCCGGATCGGAGGCTACACCTTC.

This clone has only a few counts. The rearrangement uses TRBV3-1 (or the pseudogene TRBV3-2) and TRBJ2-2; D is undetermined. V lost 5 bases and J 5 bases, leaving 12 bases between the germline ends. CDR1 LGHDT and CDR2 YNNKEL come from the germline V gene (reference sequence). The CDR3 has 14 amino acids. CDR3 DNA: TGTGCCAGCAGCGATAGCCAGCTTACCGGGGAGCTGTTTTTT. Amino acid sequence: CASSDSQLTGELFF.

The count of this clone is one. The chain couples TRBV5-1 to TRBJ2-2; 8 bases map to TRBD1. The CDR3 sequence is 15 residues long. Looked up from germline, CDR1 is SGHRS and CDR2 is YFSETQ. V gave up 0 bases and J gave up 6 bases; unmatched junction bases: 4. CDR3 sequence: CASSLAQGASGELFF. As DNA, the CDR3 is TGCGCCAGCAGCTTGGCCCAGGGGGCGTCCGGGGAGCTGTTTTTT.

This chain links TRBV30 with TRBJ2-7; 10 nucleotides match TRBD1. Trimming at V came to 3 bases and at J to 2 bases, leaving 4 bases not matched to a gene. Per the germline V gene, CDR1 is GTSNPN and CDR2 is SVGIG (reference sequence). The CDR3 runs to 14 residues. The CDR3 DNA reads as TGTGCCTGGAGCCGGACAGGGGGAGCCTACGAGCAGTACTTC. Translated, it gives CAWSRTGGAYEQYF.

The chain uses TRBV27 and TRBJ2-1; 15 nucleotides agree with TRBD2. The ends lost 5 bases at V and 9 bases at J; junction bases unmatched: 5. CDR3 length equals 15 residues. Germline-derived CDR1 and CDR2 are MNHEY and SMNVEV (reference sequence). DNA of the CDR3: TGTGCCAGCAGTACTCGGACTAGCGGGAGGGTTGAGCAGTTCTTC. Translating it yields CASSTRTSGRVEQFF.

CDR3 region: CATSAADYNQPQHF. For the CDR3, the DNA is TGTGCCACCAGTGCGGCGGATTACAATCAGCCCCAGCATTTT. The chain carries TRBV24-1 and TRBJ1-5; D remains ambiguous. Per the germline V gene, CDR1 is KGHDR and CDR2 is SFDVKD. The CDR3 length is 14 residues. Trimming pared 5 bases from V and 3 bases from J, leaving 10 bases between.

The V gene is TRBV5-5, the J gene TRBJ1-2, with 7 bases fitting TRBD1. The CDR3 totals 14 residues. J was trimmed by 5 bases and V by 2 bases; bases with no gene match: 6. CDR1 and CDR2 (germline): SGHKS, YYEKEE (reference sequence). The CDR3 bases are TGTGCCAGCAGCTTACCCGGGACAGCATATGGCTACACCTTC. This sequence encodes CASSLPGTAYGYTF.

The chain recombines TRBV5-1 with TRBJ2-1; 11 bases match TRBD2. The CDR3 runs to 17 residues. CDR1 and CDR2 from the germline V gene are SGHRS and YFSETQ. The J segment lost 9 bases and the V segment lost 0 bases, leaving 11 bases of the junction unmatched. CDR3 nucleotide sequence: TGCGCCAGCAGCTTGGCCTTACTAGCGGGAGAGGGTAGTGAGCAGTTCTTC. This gives the protein CASSLALLAGEGSEQFF. Complete variable domain (other parts from reference TRBV5-1 and TRBJ2-1): KAGVTQTPRYLIKTRGQQVTLSCSPISGHRSVSWYQQTPGQGLQFLFEYFSETQRNKGNFPGRFSGRQFSNSRSEMNVSTLELGDSALYLCASSLALLAGEGSEQFFGPGTRLTVL.

The table lists this clone with a count of one. This chain links TRBV7-6 with TRBJ1-3; TRBD1 aligns across 7 bases. CDR3 size: 16 residues. The germline gives CDR1 SGHVS, CDR2 FNYEAQ. V shed 4 bases and J 1 base; nucleotides not matched to a gene: 7. CDR3 bases: TGTGCCAGCAGCTCGGAGGGGGCTTTGTCTGGAAACACCATATATTTT. It encodes CASSSEGALSGNTIYF.

Regarding this clone: Within the sample, other DNA sequences also encode this same CDR3. The chain employs TRBV9 and TRBJ1-1, with no clear D. V lost 0 bases and J lost 1, with 7 bases in between. CDR1 is SGDLS, CDR2 YYNGEE, per germline. The CDR3 loop spans 14 amino acids. CDR3: CASSVGPENTEAFF. Here the CDR3 DNA reads TGTGCCAGCAGCGTAGGGCCCGAGAACACTGAAGCTTTCTTT.

The gene calls are TRBV28 and TRBJ2-7; TRBD1 matches 8 bases. Germline assignment: CDR1 MDHEN and CDR2 SYDVKM. The CDR3 consists of 14 residues. The V segment lost 5 bases and the J segment 1 base; nucleotides outside the gene matches: 4. The CDR3 DNA sequence: TGTGCCAGCAGTCTGACAGGGGCATCCTACGAGCAGTACTTC. Protein sequence: CASSLTGASYEQYF.

The rearrangement joins TRBV3-1 (or the pseudogene TRBV3-2) to TRBJ1-2, with 10 nucleotides matching TRBD1. The junction had 8 bases not matched to a gene; V was cut back by 4 bases and J by 0 bases. CDR3 length: 17 amino acids. CDR1 and CDR2 from the germline V gene are LGHDT and YNNKEL (reference sequence). CDR3 region: CASSRPGQGTPNYGYTF. As DNA, the CDR3 is TGTGCCAGCAGCCGTCCGGGACAGGGGACCCCTAACTATGGCTACACCTTC.

CDR3 sequence: CASSYHTSGSYNEQFF. The CDR3 region has the DNA TGTGCCAGCAGTTACCATACTAGCGGGAGCTACAATGAGCAGTTCTTC. This chain uses TRBV6-6 with TRBJ2-1; 11 positions match TRBD2. J lost 3 bases, V lost 2 bases, and 3 bases had no gene match. This CDR3 region has 16 residues. Germline V gene sequence: CDR1 MNHNY, CDR2 SVGAGI (reference sequence).

The chain has TRBV7-9 and TRBJ1-1; D perhaps matches TRBD1 (5 bases). In germline, CDR1 is SEHNR, CDR2 FQNEAQ (reference sequence). The CDR3 totals 12 residues. V was shortened by 5 bases and J by 10 bases, with 14 bases between the two germline ends. The CDR3 region is CASSTRGGGAFF. In DNA, the CDR3 is TGTGCCAGCAGCACAAGGGGCGGGGGAGCTTTCTTT.

The chain is built from TRBV5-6 and TRBJ1-1, with 7 bases identical to TRBD1. CDR3 length: 13 amino acids. Germline-derived CDR1 and CDR2 are SGHDT and YYEEEE. V was pared by 3 bases and J by 4 bases, with 3 bases of the junction left unmatched. CDR3 nucleotide sequence: TGTGCCAGCAGCTGGACAGGAGCCACTGAAGCTTTCTTT. Protein: CASSWTGATEAFF.

For this clone: The germline gene is not matched at one end of the junction; a read error may be the cause. This rearrangement joins TRBV7-2 to TRBJ1-1; a weak D match, TRBD1 (6 bases). Per the germline V gene, CDR1 is SGHTA and CDR2 is FQGNSA. This CDR3 is 16 amino acids long. CDR3 bases: TGTGCCAGCAACTTATCCCCCGGACAGTTGAACACTGAAGCTTTCTTT. Translated, it gives CASNLSPGQLNTEAFF. Based on the CDR3 plus reference TRBV7-2 and TRBJ1-1, the full variable domain is GAGVSQSPSNKVTEKGKDVELRCDPISGHTALYWYRQSLGQGLEFLIYFQGNSAPDKSGLPSDRFSAERTGGSVSTLTIQRTQQEDSAVYLCASNLSPGQLNTEAFFGQGTRLTVV.

The chain links TRBV27 to TRBJ2-1; a possible D gene is TRBD2 (6 bases). Germline V gene data show CDR1 as MNHEY and CDR2 as SMNVEV (reference sequence). This CDR3 spans 17 amino acids. The ends were cut back, 5 bases at V and 0 bases at J, with 17 bases in the middle. The CDR3 reads CASSPRPASVSYNEQFF. The CDR3 DNA reads as TGTGCCAGCAGTCCACGCCCTGCTAGCGTCTCCTACAATGAGCAGTTCTTC.

This chain links TRBV5-1 with TRBJ2-3; 8 nucleotides line up with TRBD1. V was pared by 5 bases and J by 2 bases, with 7 bases of the junction left unmatched. CDR3 length equals 15 residues. Germline-derived CDR1 and CDR2 are SGHRS and YFSETQ. The CDR3 here is CASRPPGQATDTQYF. DNA of the CDR3: TGCGCCAGCAGGCCTCCGGGACAGGCCACAGATACGCAGTATTTT.